A single sample is the source of the 8 T cell receptor beta chains below, sequenced in a study of T cell responses to AZD1222 COVID-19 vaccine. Only in-frame clones appear in the TCRdb table, and some are missing; sequencing was by immunoSEQ multiplex PCR. The sample yields tens of thousands of clones, 87% seen once. Specimen: peripheral blood, collected 28 days after the second AZD1222 dose. Receptor source: an adult who received the AZD1222 COVID-19 vaccine.

V usage is TRBV5-1 and J usage is TRBJ1-1; D may be TRBD1 (5 bases). The CDR3 extends over 16 amino acids. The germline V and J ends were trimmed by 0 bases and 4 bases, with 16 bases remaining between them. Germline V lookup: CDR1 SGHRS, CDR2 YFSETQ. CDR3 in amino acids: CASSLVIMGVSTEAFF. Written as DNA, the CDR3 is TGCGCCAGCAGCTTGGTGATTATGGGGGTAAGCACTGAAGCTTTCTTT.

V and J are TRBV5-4 and TRBJ2-1; possible D gene TRBD2, 6 bases. This CDR3 has 20 amino acids. The V gene's germline CDR1 is SGHNT and CDR2 YYREEE (reference sequence). The ends were cut back, 4 bases at V and 0 bases at J, with 26 bases in the middle. CDR3 sequence reads: CASSPRLGLGGLSSYNEQFF. In DNA, the CDR3 is TGTGCCAGCAGCCCTAGACTAGGCCTAGGCGGGTTAAGCTCCTACAATGAGCAGTTCTTC.

V gene TRBV27 combines with J gene TRBJ2-7; maybe TRBD1 (6 bases). The CDR3 contains 13 residues. Trimming cost V 3 bases and J 3 bases, with 9 bases left between them. Germline lookup yields CDR1 MNHEY and CDR2 SMNVEV (reference sequence). CDR3 loop: CASSFSRGYEQYF. CDR3 in DNA: TGTGCCAGCAGTTTTAGCAGGGGCTACGAGCAGTACTTC.

CDR3 in amino acids: CASSLVGRTTDTQYF. For the CDR3, the DNA is TGCGCCAGCAGCTTGGTCGGCAGGACCACAGATACGCAGTATTTT. The chain carries TRBV5-1 and TRBJ2-3; D unresolved. CDR1 and CDR2 (germline): SGHRS, YFSETQ. The CDR3 loop spans 15 amino acids. V lost 0 bases, J lost 2 bases, and 10 bases lay in between. Full variable domain (outside the CDR3, taken from reference TRBV5-1 and TRBJ2-3): KAGVTQTPRYLIKTRGQQVTLSCSPISGHRSVSWYQQTPGQGLQFLFEYFSETQRNKGNFPGRFSGRQFSNSRSEMNVSTLELGDSALYLCASSLVGRTTDTQYFGPGTRLTVL.

The chain is built from TRBV7-6 and TRBJ1-3, with TRBD1 matching 7 bases. The CDR3 totals 19 residues. J gave up 0 bases and V 2 bases, and 13 bases lay outside the gene matches. Germline CDR1 and CDR2: SGHVS and FNYEAQ. The CDR3 nucleotides read TGTGCCAGCAGCTTAACCCCCGGCCGGACAGGCCGCTCTGGAAACACCATATATTTT. As protein: CASSLTPGRTGRSGNTIYF.

The CDR3 coding sequence is TGTGCCAGCAGCCCCGGGACATCTTGGGGCTACACCTTC. It specifies CASSPGTSWGYTF. J is TRBJ1-2 and V is TRBV11-1; tentative D call: TRBD1 (6 bases). Trimming stripped 5 bases from V and 8 bases from J, with 15 bases between. This CDR3 contains 13 residues. Germline CDR1 is SGHAT and CDR2 is FQDESV (reference sequence).

The chain combines TRBV18 with TRBJ2-1, with TRBD2 matching over 7 bases. Per the germline V gene, CDR1 is KGHSH and CDR2 is LQKENI. The CDR3 is 16 residues long. V was clipped by 0 bases and J by 6 bases; unmatched bases: 8. CDR3 region: CASSPPVGGPVNEQFF. CDR3 sequence (DNA): TGTGCCAGCTCACCACCGGTGGGAGGGCCGGTCAATGAGCAGTTCTTC.

This clone was recorded only once. The chain joins TRBV4-3 to TRBJ2-1; 9 bases map to TRBD2. V was clipped by 1 base and J by 2 bases; unmatched bases: 6. The germline V gene has CDR1 LGHNA and CDR2 YSLEER. The CDR3 totals 17 residues. The CDR3 region is CASSQGRLAGTYNEQFF. The CDR3 region has the DNA TGCGCCAGCAGCCAAGGCCGGCTAGCGGGAACCTACAATGAGCAGTTCTTC.